The 6 T cell receptor beta chains presented below share a single source sample, sequenced in a study of tissue T cells after allogeneic stem cell transplantation. The data were produced by immunoSEQ multiplex PCR, yet TCRdb's version contains in-frame clones alone and is incomplete. The sample has 7,000 to 8,000 clones, about 63% seen once. Sequencing was done on a sample of blood. These receptor sequences come from a female BALB/c mouse in good health. The strain's MHC haplotype is H2-d.

This clone was counted a few times. The gene names given are mouse names. Read coverage stops 1 residue before the CDR3 terminus; the germline J gene supplies the remainder. V is TRBV29 and J is TRBJ1-3, with TRBD1 as a possible D gene (5 bases). V dropped 5 bases and J dropped 0 bases, with 8 bases sitting between them. Looked up from germline, CDR1 is MSHET and CDR2 is SYDVDS. The CDR3 is made up of 14 amino acids. The DNA read from the CDR3 is TGTGCTAGCAGTCGACAGAATTCTGGAAATACGCTCTAT. Translating it yields CASSRQNSGNTLY. The entire CDR3 reads CASSRQNSGNTLYF.

Comment on this clone: Gene names are the mouse ones. The CDR3 end is not reached by the read, which stops 1 residue before it; the germline J gene fills it in. The chain has TRBV19 and TRBJ1-6, with 10 bases matching TRBD1. TRBJ1-6 is an open reading frame, and its role is uncertain. Germline V gene lookup returns CDR1 FNHDT and CDR2 SITEND (reference sequence). With 5 bases clipped from V and 3 bases from J, the junction kept 2 bases outside the gene matches. The CDR3 runs to 15 residues. The CDR3 region is CASSRTGGYNSPLYF. CDR3 bases read: TGTGCCAGCAGCAGGACAGGGGGCTATAATTCGCCCCTCTAC.

A word on this clone: Gene names and germline refer to mouse. The read terminates 1 residue ahead of where the CDR3 ends, so the germline J gene completes it. The chain combines TRBV13-3 with TRBJ1-6; D gene unclear. TRBJ1-6 carries the ORF label, with uncertain function. V was trimmed by 0 bases and J by 2 bases, leaving 6 bases between them. The germline gives CDR1 NNHDY, CDR2 SYVADS. CDR3 length equals 15 residues. The sequenced CDR3 bases are TGTGCCAGCAGTGATGAGGGTGCCTATAATTCGCCCCTCTAC. Translated: CASSDEGAYNSPLY. The entire CDR3 protein is CASSDEGAYNSPLYF.

This clone was seen only a few times. The genes and germline here are from mouse. Read data end 1 residue before the CDR3 end; the end is taken from the germline J gene. The chain is built from TRBV13-2 and TRBJ1-4, with 8 nucleotides matching TRBD1. CDR1 and CDR2 from the germline V gene are NNHNN and SYGAGS (reference sequence). The length of the CDR3 is 15 residues. Losses at the gene ends were 4 bases for V and 2 bases for J; bases not matched to a gene: 4. This CDR3 is CASGPGGRSNERLFF. CDR3 bases read: TGTGCCAGCGGTCCAGGGGGCCGGTCCAACGAAAGATTATTT.

Only a few counts were recorded for this clone. The gene names here belong to mouse. The CDR3 end is not reached by the read, which stops 1 residue before it; the germline J gene fills it in. The rearrangement uses TRBV13-1 and TRBJ2-7; no reliable D call. The ends were cut back, 2 bases at V and 4 bases at J, with 4 bases in the middle. The length of the CDR3 is 11 residues. Germline V gene sequence: CDR1 NSHNY, CDR2 SYGAGN. The sequenced CDR3 bases are TGTGCCAGCAGTGAAAGGTATGAACAGTAC. This sequence encodes CASSERYEQY. Given in full, the CDR3 is CASSERYEQYF.

Notes on this clone: Gene names follow the mouse nomenclature. The CDR3 is cut off 1 residue early in the read; its end comes from the germline J gene. This rearrangement joins TRBV15 to TRBJ2-7; 9 nucleotides align to TRBD2. The CDR3 is 13 residues long. From germline, CDR1 is SGHND and CDR2 FRSKSL. Trimming at V came to 4 bases and at J to 5 bases, leaving 3 bases not matched to a gene. The covered CDR3 bases are TGTGCCAGCAGTTCTGGGGGGGGCGATGAACAGTAC. It codes for CASSSGGGDEQY. The whole CDR3 sequence reads CASSSGGGDEQYF. The full variable domain, with the rest looked up from reference TRBV15 and TRBJ2-7, is DAGVTQTPRHEVAEKGQTIILKCEPVSGHNDLFWYRQTKIQGLELLSYFRSKSLMEDGGAFKDRFKAEMLNSSFSTLKIQPTEPKDSAVYLCASSSGGGDEQYFGPGTRLTVL.